The 16 T cell receptor beta chains below were found in one sample sequenced in a study of technical replicates of blood from a few donors. Some clones are missing from TCRdb's copy, which holds only in-frame ones; the method was immunoSEQ multiplex PCR. Of tens of thousands of clones in the sample, 94% were seen once. Sequencing used T cells isolated from PBMCs. These receptors all stem from a human donor in good health.

The CDR3 sequence is CASSLVPAGIQETQYF. The CDR3 DNA sequence: TGTGCCAGCAGCTTGGTTCCAGCGGGAATACAAGAGACCCAGTACTTC. The chain uses TRBV7-9 and TRBJ2-5; TRBD2 matches at 7 bases. The CDR3 is 16 amino acids. Trimming took 3 bases from V and 2 from J; bases not matched to a gene: 9. Germline V CDR1 and CDR2: SEHNR, FQNEAQ (reference sequence).

This CDR3 is CASSLGQGISEQYF. DNA for the CDR3: TGCGCCAGCAGCTTGGGACAGGGGATCTCCGAGCAGTACTTC. The chain joins TRBV5-1 to TRBJ2-7; TRBD1 aligns across 8 bases. V lost 0 bases, J lost 6 bases, and 5 bases stayed unmatched. Germline loops: CDR1 SGHRS, CDR2 YFSETQ. The CDR3 covers 14 residues.

The gene calls are TRBV25-1 and TRBJ1-1, with 7 bases identical to TRBD1. This CDR3 spans 14 amino acids. Germline-derived CDR1 and CDR2 are MGHDK and SYGVNS. Losses at the gene ends were 4 bases for V and 0 bases for J; bases not matched to a gene: 2. The CDR3 spells CASSGGQMNTEAFF. For the CDR3, the DNA is TGTGCCAGCAGTGGGGGACAGATGAACACTGAAGCTTTCTTT.

The rearrangement joins TRBV10-2 to TRBJ2-1; D gene ambiguous. CDR3 size: 11 residues. V was clipped by 4 bases and J by 7 bases, with 5 bases between them. Germline CDR1 reads WSHSY; CDR2 reads SAAADI. The CDR3, as DNA: TGCGCCAGCAGTGCGACAAATGAGCAGTTCTTC. Protein: CASSATNEQFF.

This chain links TRBV7-6 with TRBJ1-5; TRBD1 is a possible D gene (6 bases). CDR1 is SGHVS and CDR2 is FNYEAQ in the germline V gene. This CDR3 region has 15 residues. V gave up 5 bases and J gave up 2 bases, with 13 bases separating them. The CDR3 bases are TGTGCCAGCAGCCTCGGACAGTCTCGCAATCAGCCCCAGCATTTT. Protein sequence: CASSLGQSRNQPQHF.

This chain links TRBV19 with TRBJ2-1, with D possibly matching TRBD1 (5 bases). This CDR3 has 13 amino acids. Germline CDR1 and CDR2: LNHDA and SQIVND (reference sequence). The V end was cut by 5 bases, the J end by 5 bases, with 10 bases between. CDR3 in amino acids: CASSASTDNEQFF. The DNA of the CDR3 is TGTGCCAGTAGTGCCTCGACAGACAATGAGCAGTTCTTC.

The V call is TRBV7-9, the J call TRBJ2-3, with 13 bases aligning to TRBD2. The CDR3 spans 17 residues. CDR1 SEHNR and CDR2 FQNEAQ come from the germline V gene (reference sequence). Trimming cost V 2 bases and J 2 bases; bases outside gene matches: 4. This CDR3 reads CASSLKGTSGNTDTQYF. In DNA form, the CDR3 reads TGTGCCAGCAGCTTAAAGGGGACTAGCGGGAACACAGATACGCAGTATTTT.

The CDR3 loop reads CASSLIPGQGWTDTQYF. CDR3 nucleotides: TGTGCCAGCAGTTTGATCCCGGGACAGGGGTGGACAGATACGCAGTATTTT. The chain couples TRBV28 to TRBJ2-3, with TRBD1 matching 10 bases. There are 17 residues in the CDR3. CDR1 is MDHEN and CDR2 is SYDVKM in the germline V gene. V lost 3 bases to trimming and J lost 3 bases; unmatched junction nucleotides: 9.

The chain has TRBV5-6 and TRBJ1-1, with D tentatively TRBD1 (5 bases). Germline V gives CDR1 SGHDT, CDR2 YYEEEE. The CDR3 covers 14 residues. With 0 bases removed from V and 4 bases from J, the gap between germline ends came to 10 bases. The CDR3 DNA is TGTGCCAGCAGCTTGGCCGGACAAGTCACTGAAGCTTTCTTT. Translating gives CASSLAGQVTEAFF.

The chain joins TRBV4-2 to TRBJ2-7, with 10 bases fitting TRBD1. Germline CDR1 LGHNA, CDR2 YNFKEQ. There are 16 residues in the CDR3. V gave up 4 bases and J gave up 5 bases; unmatched junction bases: 11. The CDR3 sequence is CASSLGPRQGAHEQYF. The DNA of the CDR3 is TGTGCCAGCAGCCTAGGCCCGAGACAGGGGGCCCACGAGCAGTACTTC.

The V call is TRBV5-1, the J call TRBJ2-7, with 7 bases that match TRBD2. Germline values: CDR1 SGHRS, CDR2 YFSETQ. V shed 4 bases, J shed 4 bases, and the junction held 5 bases outside the gene matches. This CDR3 has 13 amino acids. CDR3 region: CASSQGGGYEQYF. The CDR3 DNA reads as TGCGCCAGCAGCCAAGGCGGGGGTTACGAGCAGTACTTC.

The chain carries TRBV5-6 and TRBJ2-1; 11 bases map to TRBD2. V was pared by 4 bases and J by 8 bases, with 5 bases of the junction left unmatched. There are 14 residues in the CDR3. Germline V CDR1 and CDR2: SGHDT, YYEEEE. The CDR3 region is CASSSSGGAYEQFF. The CDR3 DNA follows: TGTGCCAGCAGCAGTAGCGGGGGGGCGTATGAGCAGTTCTTC.

J is TRBJ2-7 and V is TRBV11-2; D is perhaps TRBD1 (5 bases). Trimming pared 7 bases from V and 0 bases from J, leaving 16 bases between. Per germline, CDR1 SGHAT and CDR2 FQNNGV. The CDR3 contains 15 residues. This chain's CDR3 is CASTLMQGSSYEQYF. The DNA of the CDR3 is TGTGCCAGCACCCTAATGCAGGGTTCCTCCTACGAGCAGTACTTC.

V is TRBV7-9 and J is TRBJ2-1, with TRBD1 identical over 7 bases. V lost 0 bases to trimming and J lost 3 bases; unmatched junction nucleotides: 5. The CDR3 contains 16 residues. Germline V gives CDR1 SEHNR, CDR2 FQNEAQ (reference sequence). The CDR3: CASSLASGTDYNEQFF. For the CDR3, the DNA is TGTGCCAGCAGCTTAGCGTCCGGGACAGACTACAATGAGCAGTTCTTC.

The chain couples TRBV6-5 to TRBJ2-2; 7 bases are shared with TRBD1. The CDR3 is 16 residues long. With 4 bases clipped from V and 2 bases from J, the junction kept 7 bases outside the gene matches. Germline CDR1 MNHEY, CDR2 SVGAGI. CDR3 sequence reads: CASSSRDRRNTGELFF. The CDR3, as DNA: TGTGCCAGCAGTTCCAGGGACAGACGCAACACCGGGGAGCTGTTTTTT.

The V call is TRBV14, the J call TRBJ1-5; D not resolved. Germline CDR1 reads SGHDN; CDR2 reads FVKESK. V dropped 1 base and J dropped 7 bases, with 8 bases sitting between them. This CDR3 spans 13 amino acids. This CDR3 is CASSQGEGQPQHF. The CDR3 region has the DNA TGTGCCAGCAGCCAAGGGGAGGGCCAGCCCCAGCATTTT.